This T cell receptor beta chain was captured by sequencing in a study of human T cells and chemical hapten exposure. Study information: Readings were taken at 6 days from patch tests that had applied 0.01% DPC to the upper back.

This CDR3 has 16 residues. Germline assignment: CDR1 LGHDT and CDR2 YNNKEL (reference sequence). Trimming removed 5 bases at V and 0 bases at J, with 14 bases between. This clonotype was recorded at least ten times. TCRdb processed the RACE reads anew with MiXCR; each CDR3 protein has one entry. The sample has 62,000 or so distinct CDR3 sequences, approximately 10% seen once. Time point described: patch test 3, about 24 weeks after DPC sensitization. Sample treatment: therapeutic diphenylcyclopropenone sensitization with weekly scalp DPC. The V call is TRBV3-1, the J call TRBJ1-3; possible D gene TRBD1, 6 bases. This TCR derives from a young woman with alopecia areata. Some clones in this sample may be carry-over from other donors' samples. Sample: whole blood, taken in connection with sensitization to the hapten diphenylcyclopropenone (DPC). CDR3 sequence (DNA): TGTGCCAGCAGCTTGACAGGTCCTATCTCTGGAAACACCATATATTTT. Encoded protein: CASSLTGPISGNTIYF.